The clone carrying this T cell receptor beta chain has a single count. Drawing of peripheral blood yielded roughly 9.8 milliliters from each donor. Total RNA was isolated from each sample in quantities of at least 6 micrograms. The source of the sample is a study of blood T cells in healthy people across ages. The wider study: When template switching was applied, about one barcoded beta molecule was captured per two T cells.

Next came a second PCR, run for about 7 to 12 cycles, which used a sample-barcoded 5' primer along with a J-beta primer mix. A template-switch adaptor that had 12 random nucleotides put a tag on each cDNA molecule. From the 5' RACE reads, TCRdb called clonotypes with MiXCR, one entry per CDR3 protein. Of fewer than 900,000 distinct CDR3 sequences listed, around half are singletons. The receptor's source is a woman aged 60 to 75 in good health. Sequenced: blood.

The CDR3 nucleotides read TGTGCCAGCAGCTTAATTCGGGGTCCCGGGGCTGGGGCCAACGTCCTGACTTTC. It yields the protein CASSLIRGPGAGANVLTF. The chain carries TRBV7-9 and TRBJ2-6; a weak D match, TRBD2 (5 bases). The CDR3 is made up of 18 amino acids. CDR1 is SEHNR and CDR2 is FQNEAQ in the germline V gene (reference sequence). Between the trimmed V and J ends, which lost 2 bases and 2 bases, there was a span of 16 bases.